The source of this TCR beta chain is a study of blood T cell repertoires in COVID-19. Turning to the study itself: Donors in the United States, Italy and Spain gave samples during acute or convalescent COVID-19. PBMCs, B-cell-depleted T cells, or T cells were the source of the cDNA or gDNA that made up the material.

The authors' processing: Reference gene primer amplification gave estimated nucleated cell counts. TCRdb's copy holds only in-frame clones and misses some; the assay was immunoSEQ multiplex PCR. The DNA was the basis for D and trimming; V, J and clone size are from that table. The sample lists 280,000 or so clones, about nine tenths occurring once. This CDR3 region has 14 residues. Germline CDR1 and CDR2: LGHDT and YNNKEL (reference sequence). The V end lost 1 base, the J end lost 1 base, and 6 bases lay between the germline ends. The source material was peripheral blood. The chain links TRBV3-1 (or the pseudogene TRBV3-2) to TRBJ2-3; D is perhaps TRBD2 (5 bases). The sequence came from a woman aged 55-70 years with acute or convalescent COVID-19. The CDR3 region has the DNA TGTGCCAGCAGCCAAGGGCGGGGCACAGATACGCAGTATTTT. Protein product: CASSQGRGTDTQYF.